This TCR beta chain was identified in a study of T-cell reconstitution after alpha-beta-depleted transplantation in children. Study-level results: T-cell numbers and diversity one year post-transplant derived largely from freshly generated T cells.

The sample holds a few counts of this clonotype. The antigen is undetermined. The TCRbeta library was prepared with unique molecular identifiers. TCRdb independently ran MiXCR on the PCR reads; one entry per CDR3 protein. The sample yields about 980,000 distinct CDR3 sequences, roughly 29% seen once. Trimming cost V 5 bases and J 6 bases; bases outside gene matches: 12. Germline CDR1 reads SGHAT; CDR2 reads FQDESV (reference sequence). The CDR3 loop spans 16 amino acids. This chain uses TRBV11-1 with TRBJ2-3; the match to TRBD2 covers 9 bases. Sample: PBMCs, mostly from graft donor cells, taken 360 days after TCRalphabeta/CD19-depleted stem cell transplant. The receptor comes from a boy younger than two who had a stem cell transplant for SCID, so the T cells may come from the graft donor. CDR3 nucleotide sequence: TGTGCCAGCAGCCAATCGGGAGCGGGGGGACCCGATACGCAGTATTTT. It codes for CASSQSGAGGPDTQYF.